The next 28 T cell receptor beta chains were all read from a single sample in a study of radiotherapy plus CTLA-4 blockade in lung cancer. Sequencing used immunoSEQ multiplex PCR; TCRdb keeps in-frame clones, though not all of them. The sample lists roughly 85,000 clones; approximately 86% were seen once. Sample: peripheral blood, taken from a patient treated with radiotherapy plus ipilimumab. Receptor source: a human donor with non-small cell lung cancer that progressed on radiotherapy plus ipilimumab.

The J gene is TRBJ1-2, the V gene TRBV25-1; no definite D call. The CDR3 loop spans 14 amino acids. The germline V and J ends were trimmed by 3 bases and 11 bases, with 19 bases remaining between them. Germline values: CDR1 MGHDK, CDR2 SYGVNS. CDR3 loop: CASSEAGDVYPYTF. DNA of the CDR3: TGTGCCAGCAGTGAGGCAGGTGATGTCTATCCATACACCTTC.

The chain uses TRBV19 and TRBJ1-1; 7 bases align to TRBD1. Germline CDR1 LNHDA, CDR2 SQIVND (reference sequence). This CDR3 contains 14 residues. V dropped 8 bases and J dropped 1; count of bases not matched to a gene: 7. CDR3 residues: CASSGGLSNTEAFF. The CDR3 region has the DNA TGTGCCAGTTCAGGGGGACTCTCGAACACTGAAGCTTTCTTT.

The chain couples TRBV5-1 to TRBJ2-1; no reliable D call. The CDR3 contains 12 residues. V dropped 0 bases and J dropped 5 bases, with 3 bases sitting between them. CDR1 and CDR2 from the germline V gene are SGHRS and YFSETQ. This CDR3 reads CASSLGDNEQFF. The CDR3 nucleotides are TGCGCCAGCAGCTTGGGGGACAATGAGCAGTTCTTC.

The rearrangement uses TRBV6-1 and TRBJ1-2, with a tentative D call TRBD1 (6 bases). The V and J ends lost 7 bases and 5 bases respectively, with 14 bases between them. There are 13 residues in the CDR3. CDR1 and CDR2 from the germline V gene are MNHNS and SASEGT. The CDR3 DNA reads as TGTGCCAGCATTTCGACAGGTACTTATGGCTACACCTTC. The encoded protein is CASISTGTYGYTF.

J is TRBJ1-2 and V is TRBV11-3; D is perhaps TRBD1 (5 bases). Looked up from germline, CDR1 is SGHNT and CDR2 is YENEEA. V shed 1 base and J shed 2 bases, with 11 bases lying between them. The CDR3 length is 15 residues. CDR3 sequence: CASSLGGRSNYGYTF. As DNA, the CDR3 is TGTGCCAGCAGCTTAGGGGGCAGGTCGAACTATGGCTACACCTTC.

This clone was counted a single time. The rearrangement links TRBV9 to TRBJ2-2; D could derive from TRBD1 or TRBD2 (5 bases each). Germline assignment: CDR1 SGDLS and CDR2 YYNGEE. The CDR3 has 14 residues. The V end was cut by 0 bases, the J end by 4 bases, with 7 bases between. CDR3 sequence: CASSVGGVTGELFF. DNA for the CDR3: TGTGCCAGCAGCGTAGGAGGGGTCACCGGGGAGCTGTTTTTT.

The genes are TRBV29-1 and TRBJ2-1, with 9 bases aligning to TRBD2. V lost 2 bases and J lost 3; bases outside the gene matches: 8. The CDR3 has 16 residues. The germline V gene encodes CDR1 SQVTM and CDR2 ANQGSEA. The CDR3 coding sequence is TGCAGCGTTGAACCCCCTCTAGCGGGATTCTACAATGAGCAGTTCTTC. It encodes CSVEPPLAGFYNEQFF.

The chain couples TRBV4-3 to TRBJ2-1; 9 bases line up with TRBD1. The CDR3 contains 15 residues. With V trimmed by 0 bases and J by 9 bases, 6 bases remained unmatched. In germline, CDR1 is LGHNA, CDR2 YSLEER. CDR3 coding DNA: TGCGCCAGCAGCCAAGATACAGGGGGCAGGGGTGAGCAGTTCTTC. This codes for CASSQDTGGRGEQFF.

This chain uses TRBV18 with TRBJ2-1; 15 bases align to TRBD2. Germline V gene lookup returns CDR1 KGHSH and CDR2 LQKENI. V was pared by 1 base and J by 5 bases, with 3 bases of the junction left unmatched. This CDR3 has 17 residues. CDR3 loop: CASSPRTSGGANNEQFF. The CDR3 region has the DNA TGTGCCAGCTCACCACGGACTAGCGGGGGGGCCAACAATGAGCAGTTCTTC.

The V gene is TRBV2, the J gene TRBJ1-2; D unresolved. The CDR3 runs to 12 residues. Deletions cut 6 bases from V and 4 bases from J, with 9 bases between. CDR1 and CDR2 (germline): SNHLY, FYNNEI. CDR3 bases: TGTGCCAGCAGAGGAGGATTCTATGGCTACACCTTC. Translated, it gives CASRGGFYGYTF.

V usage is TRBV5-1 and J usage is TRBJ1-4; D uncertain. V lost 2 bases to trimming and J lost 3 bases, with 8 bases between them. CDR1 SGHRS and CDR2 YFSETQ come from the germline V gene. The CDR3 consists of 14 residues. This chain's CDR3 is CASSFSESNEKLFF. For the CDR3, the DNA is TGCGCCAGCAGCTTCAGTGAGTCTAATGAAAAACTGTTTTTT. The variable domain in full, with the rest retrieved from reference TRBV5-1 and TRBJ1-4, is KAGVTQTPRYLIKTRGQQVTLSCSPISGHRSVSWYQQTPGQGLQFLFEYFSETQRNKGNFPGRFSGRQFSNSRSEMNVSTLELGDSALYLCASSFSESNEKLFFGSGTQLSVL.

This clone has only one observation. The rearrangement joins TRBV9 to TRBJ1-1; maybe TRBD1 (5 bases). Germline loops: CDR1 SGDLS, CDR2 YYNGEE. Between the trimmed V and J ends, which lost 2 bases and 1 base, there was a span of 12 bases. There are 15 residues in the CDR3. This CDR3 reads CASSVFTDTNTEAFF. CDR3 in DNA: TGTGCCAGCAGCGTTTTTACGGACACGAACACTGAAGCTTTCTTT.

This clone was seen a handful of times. CDR3 nucleotide sequence: TGTGCCAGCAGCTTGGAGCCAGTTGCTAACTATGGCTACACCTTC. Translating gives CASSLEPVANYGYTF. The V call is TRBV5-5, the J call TRBJ1-2, with D uncertain. CDR3 size: 15 residues. The ends were cut back, 0 bases at V and 0 bases at J, with 9 bases in the middle. Germline V gene sequence: CDR1 SGHKS, CDR2 YYEKEE (reference sequence).

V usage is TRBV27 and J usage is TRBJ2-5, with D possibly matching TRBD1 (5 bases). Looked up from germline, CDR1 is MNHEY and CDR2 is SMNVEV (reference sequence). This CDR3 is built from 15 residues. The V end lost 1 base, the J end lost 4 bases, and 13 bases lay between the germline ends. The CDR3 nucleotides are TGTGCCAGCAGTTTATATCCAGGGCTCTTAGAGACCCAGTACTTC. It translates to CASSLYPGLLETQYF.

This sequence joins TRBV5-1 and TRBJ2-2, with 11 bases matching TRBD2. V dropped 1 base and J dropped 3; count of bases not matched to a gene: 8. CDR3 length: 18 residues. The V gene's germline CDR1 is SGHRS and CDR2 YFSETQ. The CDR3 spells CASSLHASGRSDTGELFF. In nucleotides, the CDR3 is TGCGCCAGCAGCTTGCATGCTAGCGGGAGGTCGGACACCGGGGAGCTGTTTTTT.

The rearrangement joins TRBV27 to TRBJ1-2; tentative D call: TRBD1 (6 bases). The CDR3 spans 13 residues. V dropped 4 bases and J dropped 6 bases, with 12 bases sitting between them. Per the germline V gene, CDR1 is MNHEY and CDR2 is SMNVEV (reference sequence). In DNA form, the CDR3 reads TGTGCCAGCAGTTCAGGGGTAGGGGATGGCTACACCTTC. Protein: CASSSGVGDGYTF.

The CDR3 region is CASSPGLLAEETQYF. The CDR3 region has the DNA TGTGCCAGCTCACCTGGGTTGCTAGCGGAAGAGACCCAGTACTTC. This chain connects TRBV18 to TRBJ2-5; 7 nucleotides align to TRBD2. CDR1 KGHSH and CDR2 LQKENI come from the germline V gene. CDR3 length: 15 amino acids. The junction had 7 bases not matched to a gene; V was cut back by 3 bases and J by 3 bases. The full variable domain, rest sourced from reference TRBV18 and TRBJ2-5, is NAGVMQNPRHLVRRRGQEARLRCSPMKGHSHVYWYRQLPEEGLKFMVYLQKENIIDESGMPKERFSAEFPKEGPSILRIQQVVRGDSAAYFCASSPGLLAEETQYFGPGTRLLVL.

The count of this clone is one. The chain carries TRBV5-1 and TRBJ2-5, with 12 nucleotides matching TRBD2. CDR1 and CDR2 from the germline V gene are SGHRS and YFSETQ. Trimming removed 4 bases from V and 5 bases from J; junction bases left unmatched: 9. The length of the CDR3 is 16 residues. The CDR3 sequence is CASSAGLAGSGETQYF. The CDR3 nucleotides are TGCGCCAGCAGCGCTGGACTAGCGGGGTCTGGGGAGACCCAGTACTTC.

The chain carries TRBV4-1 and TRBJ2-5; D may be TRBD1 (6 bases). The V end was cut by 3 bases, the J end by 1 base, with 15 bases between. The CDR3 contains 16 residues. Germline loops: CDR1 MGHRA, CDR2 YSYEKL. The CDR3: CASSHSWDTPQETQYF. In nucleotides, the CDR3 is TGCGCCAGCAGCCATTCTTGGGACACCCCCCAAGAGACCCAGTACTTC.

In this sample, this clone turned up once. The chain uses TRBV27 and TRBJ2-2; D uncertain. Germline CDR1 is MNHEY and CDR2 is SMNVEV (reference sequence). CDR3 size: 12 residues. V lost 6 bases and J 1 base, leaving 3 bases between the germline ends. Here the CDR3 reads CASSRNTGELFF. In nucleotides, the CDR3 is TGTGCCAGCAGCCGGAACACCGGGGAGCTGTTTTTT.

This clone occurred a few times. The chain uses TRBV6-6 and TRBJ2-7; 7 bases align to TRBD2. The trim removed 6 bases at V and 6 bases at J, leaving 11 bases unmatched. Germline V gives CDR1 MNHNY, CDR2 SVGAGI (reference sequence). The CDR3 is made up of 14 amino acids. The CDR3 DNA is TGTGCCAGCAGCCCCCTGGCGGGAGAGGGCGAGCAGTACTTC. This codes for CASSPLAGEGEQYF.

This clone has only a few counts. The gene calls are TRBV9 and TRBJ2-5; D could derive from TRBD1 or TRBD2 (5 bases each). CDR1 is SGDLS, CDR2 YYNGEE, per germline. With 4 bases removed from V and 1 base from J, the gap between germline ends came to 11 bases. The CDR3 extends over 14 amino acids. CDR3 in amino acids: CASSSTGTQETQYF. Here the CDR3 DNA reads TGTGCCAGCAGCTCGACCGGGACCCAAGAGACCCAGTACTTC.

CDR3 nucleotides: TGTGCCAGCAGCGTAGATTCGGGACTAGCGGGGTACAATGAGCAGTTCTTC. Its protein product is CASSVDSGLAGYNEQFF. The rearrangement joins TRBV9 to TRBJ2-1; TRBD2 matches at 13 bases. The germline V gene encodes CDR1 SGDLS and CDR2 YYNGEE. This CDR3 contains 17 residues. Trimming removed 0 bases from V and 4 bases from J; junction bases left unmatched: 4.

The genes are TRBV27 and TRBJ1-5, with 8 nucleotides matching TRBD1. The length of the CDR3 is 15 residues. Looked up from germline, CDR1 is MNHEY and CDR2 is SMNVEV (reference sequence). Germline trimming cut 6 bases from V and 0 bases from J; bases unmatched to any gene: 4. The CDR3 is CASSQGAGSNQPQHF. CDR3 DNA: TGTGCCAGCAGCCAGGGGGCGGGTAGCAATCAGCCCCAGCATTTT.

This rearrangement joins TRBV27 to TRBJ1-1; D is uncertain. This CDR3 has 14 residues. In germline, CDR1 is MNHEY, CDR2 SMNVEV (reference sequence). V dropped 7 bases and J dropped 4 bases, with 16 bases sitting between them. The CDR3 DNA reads TGTGCCAGCATCCGGGGTCCTCTGAGCACTGAAGCTTTCTTT. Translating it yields CASIRGPLSTEAFF.

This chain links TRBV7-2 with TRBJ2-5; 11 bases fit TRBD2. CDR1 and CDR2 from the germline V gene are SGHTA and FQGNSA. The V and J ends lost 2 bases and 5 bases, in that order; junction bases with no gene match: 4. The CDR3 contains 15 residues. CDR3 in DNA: TGTGCCAGCAGCTTACCTACTAGCGGGGGTGAGACCCAGTACTTC. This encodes CASSLPTSGGETQYF.

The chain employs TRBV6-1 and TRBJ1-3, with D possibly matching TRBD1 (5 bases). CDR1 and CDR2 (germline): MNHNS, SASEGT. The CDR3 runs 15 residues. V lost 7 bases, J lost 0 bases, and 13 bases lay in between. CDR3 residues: CASNWGTSSGNTIYF. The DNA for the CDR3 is TGTGCCAGCAACTGGGGCACCAGCTCTGGAAACACCATATATTTT.

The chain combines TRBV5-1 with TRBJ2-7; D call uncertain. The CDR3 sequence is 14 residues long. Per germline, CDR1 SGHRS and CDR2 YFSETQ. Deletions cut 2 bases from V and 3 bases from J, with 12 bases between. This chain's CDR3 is CASSFSLGGYEQYF. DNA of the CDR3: TGCGCCAGCAGCTTTTCCCTAGGTGGCTACGAGCAGTACTTC. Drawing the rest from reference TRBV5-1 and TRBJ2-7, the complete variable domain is KAGVTQTPRYLIKTRGQQVTLSCSPISGHRSVSWYQQTPGQGLQFLFEYFSETQRNKGNFPGRFSGRQFSNSRSEMNVSTLELGDSALYLCASSFSLGGYEQYFGPGTRLTVT.